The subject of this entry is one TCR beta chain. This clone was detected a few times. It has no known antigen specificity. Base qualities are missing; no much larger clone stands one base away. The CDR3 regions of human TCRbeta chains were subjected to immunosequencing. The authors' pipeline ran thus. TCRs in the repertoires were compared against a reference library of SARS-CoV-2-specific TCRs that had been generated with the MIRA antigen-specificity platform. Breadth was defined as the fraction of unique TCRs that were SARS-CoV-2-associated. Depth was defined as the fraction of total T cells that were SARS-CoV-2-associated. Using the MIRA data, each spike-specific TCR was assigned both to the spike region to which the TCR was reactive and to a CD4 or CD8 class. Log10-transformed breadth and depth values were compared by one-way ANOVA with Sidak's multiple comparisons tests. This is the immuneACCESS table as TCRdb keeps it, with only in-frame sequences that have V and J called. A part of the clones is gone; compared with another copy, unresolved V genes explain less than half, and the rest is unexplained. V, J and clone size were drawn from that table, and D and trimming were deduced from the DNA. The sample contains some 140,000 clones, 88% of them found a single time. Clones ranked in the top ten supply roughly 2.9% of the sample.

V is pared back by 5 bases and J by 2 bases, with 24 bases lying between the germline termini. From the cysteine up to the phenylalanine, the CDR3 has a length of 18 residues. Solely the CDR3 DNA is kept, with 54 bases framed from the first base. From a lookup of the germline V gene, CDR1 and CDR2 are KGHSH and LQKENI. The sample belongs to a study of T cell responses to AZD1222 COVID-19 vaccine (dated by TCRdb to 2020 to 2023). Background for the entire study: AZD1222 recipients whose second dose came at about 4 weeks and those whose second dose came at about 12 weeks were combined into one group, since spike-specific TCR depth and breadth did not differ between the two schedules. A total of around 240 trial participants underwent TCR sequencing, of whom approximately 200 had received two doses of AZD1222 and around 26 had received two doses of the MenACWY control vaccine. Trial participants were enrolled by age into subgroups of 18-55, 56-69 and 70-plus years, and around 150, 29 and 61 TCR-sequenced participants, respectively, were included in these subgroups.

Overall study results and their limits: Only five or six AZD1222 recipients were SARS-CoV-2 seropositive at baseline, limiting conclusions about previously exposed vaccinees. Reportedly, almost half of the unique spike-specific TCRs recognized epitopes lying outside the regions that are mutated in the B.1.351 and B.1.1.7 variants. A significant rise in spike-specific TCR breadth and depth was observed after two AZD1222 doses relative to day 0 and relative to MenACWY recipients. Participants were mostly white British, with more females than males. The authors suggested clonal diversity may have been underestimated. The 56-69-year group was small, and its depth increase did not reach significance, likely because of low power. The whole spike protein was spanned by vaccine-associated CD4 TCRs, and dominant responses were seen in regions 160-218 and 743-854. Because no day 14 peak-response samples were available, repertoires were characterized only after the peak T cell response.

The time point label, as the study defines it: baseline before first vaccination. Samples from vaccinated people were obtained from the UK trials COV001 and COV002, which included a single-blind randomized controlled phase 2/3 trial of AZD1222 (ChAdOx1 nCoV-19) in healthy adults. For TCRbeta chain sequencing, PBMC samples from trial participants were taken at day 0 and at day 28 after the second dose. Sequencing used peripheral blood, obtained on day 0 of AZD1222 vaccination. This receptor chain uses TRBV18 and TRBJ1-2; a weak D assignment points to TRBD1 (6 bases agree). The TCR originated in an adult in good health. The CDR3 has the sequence CASSITELSQGRNYGYTF. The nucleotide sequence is TGTGCCAGCTCAATCACCGAGTTGTCACAGGGTAGGAACTATGGCTACACCTTC. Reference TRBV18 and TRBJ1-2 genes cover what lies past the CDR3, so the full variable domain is NAGVMQNPRHLVRRRGQEARLRCSPMKGHSHVYWYRQLPEEGLKFMVYLQKENIIDESGMPKERFSAEFPKEGPSILRIQQVVRGDSAAYFCASSITELSQGRNYGYTFGSGTRLTVV.